This record covers a single T cell receptor (beta chain). This sample is drawn from a study of cytomegalovirus exposure and HLA in healthy donors. Germline CDR1 LGHNA, CDR2 YNFKEQ. The length of the CDR3 is 15 residues. V lost 0 bases, J lost 5 bases, and 5 bases stayed unmatched. Donors in the study were healthy people who gave bone marrow. 60 Vbeta and 13 Jbeta primers were used in PCR. Libraries were prepared by immunoSEQ multiplex PCR; TCRdb keeps only in-frame clonotypes and omits some of them. The table shows approximately 180,000 clones, with 70% to 85% occurring only once. The material sequenced was PBMCs. This receptor was taken from a woman younger than 45 in good health and CMV-seropositive. The V gene is TRBV4-2, the J gene TRBJ2-7, with TRBD2 matching 9 bases. The CDR3 protein is CASSQEGGLANEQYF. The CDR3 region has the DNA TGTGCCAGCAGCCAAGAGGGCGGACTAGCGAACGAGCAGTACTTC.